This T cell receptor beta chain was identified in a study of cytomegalovirus exposure and HLA in healthy donors. Across the whole study: HLA-typed donors contributed 80 million to 85 million unique TCRs, which were held in an early data release.

The CDR3 sequence is 15 residues long. Looked up from germline, CDR1 is SGHVS and CDR2 is FNYEAQ. V lost 1 base to trimming and J lost 3 bases, with 9 bases between them. The PCR used 60 Vbeta and 13 Jbeta primers. Clones were read by immunoSEQ multiplex PCR, and TCRdb kept only the in-frame ones, dropping some. Of 20,000 or so clones listed, around 77% were seen once; the top ten hold under 8%. Study results and limitations: TCR beta chain V- and J-gene trimming was linked, in a later analysis, to a missense variant in DCLRE1C. Rarity held for most TCR sequences, but there were some public TCRs that occurred in many donors.

Points on this clone: Its antigen remains unknown.

The genes are TRBV7-6 and TRBJ1-4, with D possibly TRBD1 on 5 matching bases. Sequences were obtained from PBMCs. The source of this sequence is a man in his sixties in good health and CMV-seronegative. CDR3 loop: CASSLVGGSNEKLFF. The CDR3 nucleotides are TGTGCCAGCAGCTTAGTCGGGGGATCTAATGAAAAACTGTTTTTT.